One sample yielded the 32 T cell receptor beta chains listed below, sequenced in a study of identical twins. From the 5' RACE reads, TCRdb called clonotypes with MiXCR, one entry per CDR3 protein. Seen here are about 570,000 distinct CDR3 sequences, around 9.6% observed once, and the top ten hold under 3.5%. This same sample was also taken into another study, of yellow fever vaccine responses in identical twins.

The sequencing sample was made of PBMCs. The receptors come from a woman between 18 and 29 years old in good health.

This clonotype has a handful of counts. The chain employs TRBV11-2 and TRBJ1-1, with unresolved D. Germline values: CDR1 SGHAT, CDR2 FQNNGV. This CDR3 spans 14 amino acids. Trimming left V 3 bases short and J 0 bases short, with 8 bases between. This CDR3 reads CASSFIPMNTEAFF. CDR3 DNA: TGTGCCAGCAGCTTCATCCCCATGAACACTGAAGCTTTCTTT.

V and J are TRBV12-3 or TRBV12-4 and TRBJ2-6, with 11 positions matching TRBD1. This CDR3 is 17 amino acids long. The trim removed 5 bases at V and 1 base at J, leaving 4 bases unmatched. CDR3 loop: CASSLGQGASGANVLTF. CDR3 DNA: TGTGCCAGCAGTCTCGGACAGGGGGCGTCTGGGGCCAACGTCCTGACTTTC.

This clonotype was counted between two and nine times. The chain uses TRBV20-1 and TRBJ1-4; TRBD1 matches 7 bases. V lost 3 bases, J lost 0 bases, and 10 bases stayed unmatched. Germline V gives CDR1 DFQATT, CDR2 SNEGSKA (reference sequence). The CDR3 sequence is 17 residues long. This CDR3 is CSARTWDSDTTNEKLFF. Here the CDR3 DNA reads TGCAGTGCTAGGACGTGGGACAGCGATACAACTAATGAAAAACTGTTTTTT.

This clonotype was counted ten times or more. The V and J genes are TRBV5-1 and TRBJ1-5; D uncertain. The germline V gene encodes CDR1 SGHRS and CDR2 YFSETQ. This CDR3 region has 15 residues. V lost 0 bases and J lost 3, with 10 bases in between. For the CDR3, the DNA is TGCGCCAGCAGCTTGGCCGGAACATCCAATCAGCCCCAGCATTTT. This gives the protein CASSLAGTSNQPQHF. Using reference TRBV5-1 and TRBJ1-5 for the parts outside the CDR3, the full variable domain is KAGVTQTPRYLIKTRGQQVTLSCSPISGHRSVSWYQQTPGQGLQFLFEYFSETQRNKGNFPGRFSGRQFSNSRSEMNVSTLELGDSALYLCASSLAGTSNQPQHFGDGTRLSIL.

This clonotype came up many times. This chain uses TRBV7-2 with TRBJ2-4; D not certain. The CDR3 is made up of 22 amino acids. V lost 6 bases, J lost 0 bases, and 33 bases lay in between. Germline CDR1 and CDR2: SGHTA and FQGNSA. The CDR3: CASSTGDTFDRQPHLAKNIQYF. For the CDR3, the DNA is TGTGCCAGCAGTACTGGTGATACATTCGATCGGCAGCCCCACCTAGCCAAAAACATTCAGTACTTC.

This clonotype has at least ten counts. The rearrangement links TRBV3-1 to TRBJ1-6, with D tentatively TRBD1 (6 bases). The CDR3 is made up of 20 amino acids. With 0 bases removed from V and 3 bases from J, the gap between germline ends came to 21 bases. Germline V lookup: CDR1 LGHDT, CDR2 YNNKEL (reference sequence). The CDR3 nucleotides read TGTGCCAGCAGCCAAGAAGGACGGGGGAAGGCAGGGGTCTATAATTCACCCCTCCACTTT. It yields the protein CASSQEGRGKAGVYNSPLHF.

J is TRBJ2-1 and V is TRBV7-9; D uncertain. Trimming left V 2 bases short and J 9 bases short, with 5 bases between. Germline V gene sequence: CDR1 SEHNR, CDR2 FQNEAQ (reference sequence). This CDR3 comprises 11 residues. This CDR3 reads CASSLSSEQFF. CDR3 sequence (DNA): TGTGCCAGCAGCTTAAGCTCTGAGCAGTTCTTC.

The V call is TRBV19, the J call TRBJ2-7; D is unclear. Between the trimmed V and J ends, which lost 8 bases and 3 bases, there was a span of 8 bases. Germline CDR1 LNHDA, CDR2 SQIVND (reference sequence). The CDR3 extends over 11 amino acids. CDR3 residues: CASQHGYEQYF. The CDR3 nucleotides are TGTGCCAGTCAGCATGGCTACGAGCAGTACTTC.

This clonotype was seen repeatedly, ten times or more. The CDR3 loop reads CASSNSGTSYEQYF. In DNA, the CDR3 is TGTGCCAGCAGTAATAGCGGGACCTCCTACGAGCAGTACTTC. The chain employs TRBV6-1 and TRBJ2-7; 8 bases fit TRBD2. The germline CDR1 and CDR2 sequences are MNHNS and SASEGT. The junction had 3 bases not matched to a gene; V was cut back by 5 bases and J by 0 bases. The CDR3 is made up of 14 amino acids.

This clonotype was seen a few times. J is TRBJ1-1 and V is TRBV7-9; a weak D match, TRBD1 (5 bases). The V end was cut by 2 bases, the J end by 3 bases, with 19 bases between. This CDR3 is 17 amino acids long. Germline CDR1 reads SEHNR; CDR2 reads FQNEAQ (reference sequence). The CDR3 is CASSLLGGIKVHTEAFF. Here the CDR3 DNA reads TGTGCCAGCAGCTTATTGGGGGGAATTAAGGTGCACACTGAAGCTTTCTTT.

The chain couples TRBV20-1 to TRBJ2-2; either TRBD1 or TRBD2 may fit D (6 bases each). The CDR3 is 17 amino acids. The V gene's germline CDR1 is DFQATT and CDR2 SNEGSKA (reference sequence). The V end lost 6 bases, the J end lost 3 bases, and 23 bases lay between the germline ends. The CDR3 bases are TGCAGTGCCGCTAGGTCCCTTGCGGAGGGGGACACCGGGGAGCTGTTTTTT. It codes for CSAARSLAEGDTGELFF.

The rearrangement links TRBV11-3 to TRBJ2-1; TRBD1 matches at 8 bases. The CDR3 length is 15 residues. Germline CDR1 reads SGHNT; CDR2 reads YENEEA. J was trimmed by 2 bases and V by 5 bases; bases with no gene match: 5. The CDR3 DNA reads as TGTGCCAGCAGCCGGGACAGGATGCCCTACAATGAGCAGTTCTTC. Amino acids: CASSRDRMPYNEQFF.

This clonotype has more than one count but fewer than ten. The chain uses TRBV28 and TRBJ2-7; D remains ambiguous. V lost 7 bases to trimming and J lost 4 bases, with 20 bases between them. The CDR3 extends over 15 amino acids. Germline CDR1 is MDHEN and CDR2 is SYDVKM. CDR3 amino acids: CASTLIRGGYYEQYF. In nucleotides, the CDR3 is TGTGCCAGCACCCTGATACGAGGTGGCTATTACGAGCAGTACTTC.

This clonotype came up many times. This chain links TRBV7-6 with TRBJ2-5; D not certain. CDR3 length equals 13 residues. Germline values: CDR1 SGHVS, CDR2 FNYEAQ. Trimming left V 2 bases short and J 2 bases short, with 6 bases between. Written as DNA, the CDR3 is TGTGCCAGCAGCTTATCTAGGCAAGAGACCCAGTACTTC. It yields the protein CASSLSRQETQYF.

This clonotype was detected only a few times. V gene TRBV9 combines with J gene TRBJ1-6; 7 nucleotides match TRBD1. This CDR3 has 15 residues. Germline lookup yields CDR1 SGDLS and CDR2 YYNGEE. With V trimmed by 3 bases and J by 6 bases, 6 bases remained unmatched. The CDR3 nucleotides are TGTGCCAGCAGCGCAAGGGACAGCCTTAATTCACCCCTCCACTTT. Amino acid sequence: CASSARDSLNSPLHF.

This clonotype was observed at least ten times. J is TRBJ1-2 and V is TRBV6-1; D not resolved. CDR1 and CDR2 from the germline V gene are MNHNS and SASEGT. The germline V and J ends were trimmed by 1 base and 1 base, with 7 bases remaining between them. CDR3 length equals 14 residues. CDR3 in DNA: TGTGCCAGCAGTGAAGGACCGGTTAACTATGGCTACACCTTC. Amino acid sequence: CASSEGPVNYGYTF.

The rearrangement joins TRBV7-3 to TRBJ2-7; D is possibly TRBD1 or TRBD2 (7 bases each). V was trimmed by 4 bases and J by 7 bases, leaving 20 bases between them. The CDR3 extends over 15 amino acids. Per the germline V gene, CDR1 is SGHTA and CDR2 is FQGTGA. This CDR3 is CASSSPGEGAEEQYF. As DNA, the CDR3 is TGTGCCAGCAGCTCCCCGGGGGAGGGGGCAGAAGAGCAGTACTTC.

This clonotype has more than one count but fewer than ten. The gene calls are TRBV2 and TRBJ2-3; D possibly corresponds to TRBD1 (6 bases). In germline, CDR1 is SNHLY, CDR2 FYNNEI. The CDR3 is 15 amino acids. V was cut by 7 bases and J by 2 bases, with 16 bases left in between. The CDR3 reads CASKGEGRNTDTQYF. The CDR3 DNA follows: TGTGCCAGCAAGGGGGAAGGACGGAACACAGATACGCAGTATTTT.

The V call is TRBV7-2, the J call TRBJ2-7; 8 nucleotides line up with TRBD1. The germline gives CDR1 SGHTA, CDR2 FQGNSA. V shed 5 bases, J shed 5 bases, and the junction held 11 bases outside the gene matches. The length of the CDR3 is 15 residues. The CDR3 protein is CASSQSWPGGNEQYF. The CDR3 DNA follows: TGTGCCAGCAGCCAGAGTTGGCCAGGGGGCAACGAGCAGTACTTC.

This chain uses TRBV7-2 with TRBJ1-1; 7 positions agree with TRBD1. The junction had 8 bases not matched to a gene; V was cut back by 0 bases and J by 7 bases. From germline, CDR1 is SGHTA and CDR2 FQGNSA. This CDR3 has 15 amino acids. Written as DNA, the CDR3 is TGTGCCAGCAGCTTAGCGCGGGCAGGGGGTAATGAAGCTTTCTTT. Its protein is CASSLARAGGNEAFF. The whole variable domain, remainder taken from reference TRBV7-2 and TRBJ1-1, is GAGVSQSPSNKVTEKGKDVELRCDPISGHTALYWYRQSLGQGLEFLIYFQGNSAPDKSGLPSDRFSAERTGGSVSTLTIQRTQQEDSAVYLCASSLARAGGNEAFFGQGTRLTVV.

This clonotype was counted between two and nine times. The chain employs TRBV20-1 and TRBJ1-2; 8 bases line up with TRBD1. Per the germline V gene, CDR1 is DFQATT and CDR2 is SNEGSKA (reference sequence). The V segment lost 5 bases and the J segment 8 bases; nucleotides outside the gene matches: 16. The CDR3 contains 15 residues. CDR3: CSASGGLTGEWGYTF. In nucleotides, the CDR3 is TGCAGTGCTTCGGGAGGGTTGACAGGGGAGTGGGGCTACACCTTC.

The rearrangement uses TRBV11-2 and TRBJ2-1; 11 nucleotides match TRBD2. Germline CDR1 and CDR2: SGHAT and FQNNGV. After removal of 0 bases from V and 4 bases from J, the junction contained 8 bases not matched to a gene. CDR3 length: 18 amino acids. CDR3 sequence (DNA): TGTGCCAGCAGCTTAGATCTAGCGGGGGGTAAGGGATACAATGAGCAGTTCTTC. Protein product: CASSLDLAGGKGYNEQFF.

This clonotype was found many times. The chain uses TRBV6-5 and TRBJ1-3, with D unresolved. CDR1 and CDR2 (germline): MNHEY, SVGAGI. This CDR3 spans 16 amino acids. The V end lost 1 base, the J end lost 2 bases, and 12 bases lay between the germline ends. This CDR3 is CASSYLSLTTGNTIYF. The CDR3 nucleotides are TGTGCCAGCAGTTACTTGTCCCTGACGACTGGAAACACCATATATTTT.

This clonotype appeared once. The chain joins TRBV6-5 to TRBJ1-1, with 7 bases that match TRBD1. Germline loops: CDR1 MNHEY, CDR2 SVGAGI. This CDR3 spans 16 amino acids. V lost 6 bases to trimming and J lost 2 bases; unmatched junction nucleotides: 12. The CDR3 nucleotides read TGTGCCAGCAGACGACAGGGTACGTTATCAAACACTGAAGCTTTCTTT. It yields the protein CASRRQGTLSNTEAFF.

This clonotype was detected only a few times. This rearrangement joins TRBV29-1 to TRBJ2-1; D may correspond to TRBD1 or TRBD2 (5 bases each). The CDR3 contains 8 residues. CDR1 SQVTM and CDR2 ANQGSEA come from the germline V gene. CDR3 residues: CGTNEQFF. In nucleotides, the CDR3 is TGCGGGACGAATGAGCAGTTCTTC.

In this sample, this clonotype turned up many times. The rearrangement uses TRBV10-3 and TRBJ2-5; no reliable D call. The CDR3 is made up of 12 amino acids. The ends were cut back, 2 bases at V and 2 bases at J, with 3 bases in the middle. Germline assignment: CDR1 ENHRY and CDR2 SYGVKD. CDR3 amino acids: CAISEGQETQYF. CDR3 in DNA: TGTGCCATCAGTGAGGGACAAGAGACCCAGTACTTC.

This clonotype was recorded at least ten times. The chain links TRBV5-1 to TRBJ2-1; D is tentatively TRBD1 or TRBD2 (5 bases each). The CDR3 is 14 amino acids. Germline CDR1 is SGHRS and CDR2 is YFSETQ. Trimming took off 4 bases at V and 5 bases at J, with 13 bases between the two ends. Written as DNA, the CDR3 is TGCGCCAGCAGCACCACGGGACCCCACAATGAGCAGTTCTTC. Amino acid sequence: CASSTTGPHNEQFF.

This clonotype turned up a few times. The chain uses TRBV2 and TRBJ2-4; the D gene is possibly TRBD1 (6 bases). Germline CDR1 and CDR2: SNHLY and FYNNEI. The CDR3 is 14 residues long. The V gene lost 5 bases and the J gene lost 7 bases, with 15 bases spanning the gap. CDR3: CASSHPGDTNIQYF. Here the CDR3 DNA reads TGTGCCAGCAGTCACCCAGGGGACACGAACATTCAGTACTTC.

This clonotype was seen at least ten times. The CDR3 DNA is TGTGCCAGCAGTTATCCCGGACTCTCTAACGGGGGGACTGGGGCCAACGTCCTGACTTTC. It specifies CASSYPGLSNGGTGANVLTF. The V call is TRBV6-2 or TRBV6-3, the J call TRBJ2-6; 7 positions match TRBD2. The CDR3 totals 20 residues. Germline V gives CDR1 MNHEY, CDR2 SVGEGT. The trim removed 3 bases at V and 2 bases at J, leaving 16 bases unmatched.

V is TRBV12-3 or TRBV12-4 and J is TRBJ2-1, with D possibly being TRBD1 or TRBD2 (5 bases each). The CDR3 is 16 amino acids. Trimming pared 5 bases from V and 0 bases from J, leaving 14 bases between. CDR3 bases: TGTGCCAGCAGTCCAAGGGGCGGGTACTCCTACAATGAGCAGTTCTTC. Translation: CASSPRGGYSYNEQFF.

The J gene is TRBJ1-1, the V gene TRBV2; the D gene is possibly TRBD1 (6 bases). Germline assignment: CDR1 SNHLY and CDR2 FYNNEI. The CDR3 is 14 amino acids. V was pared by 6 bases and J by 0 bases, with 11 bases between. The CDR3 DNA reads TGTGCCAGCAGGGTCGGGACACTGAACACTGAAGCTTTCTTT. It is translated as CASRVGTLNTEAFF.

This clonotype was observed a few times. This chain connects TRBV5-1 to TRBJ2-7; TRBD1 matches 7 bases. The CDR3 is made up of 18 amino acids. Trimming took 4 bases from V and 0 from J; bases not matched to a gene: 16. From germline, CDR1 is SGHRS and CDR2 YFSETQ. The CDR3 region is CASSVGGRGGIDSYEQYF. In DNA form, the CDR3 reads TGCGCCAGCAGCGTAGGGGGCCGGGGCGGTATCGACTCCTACGAGCAGTACTTC.